Below, one T cell receptor (beta chain) is given with its context. The antigen is undetermined. The assay was immunoSEQ multiplex PCR, and TCRdb's table has in-frame clones only and misses some. The repertoire includes roughly 62,000 clones, about 91% of them detected once, and over 2% sits in the top ten. The record originates from a study of cytomegalovirus exposure and HLA in healthy donors. Study-level information: The roughly 670 first-cohort repertoires shared a platform with the 130 or so validation repertoires, as reported in a later analysis.

Broader study findings: The study labeled 170 or so TCR beta chains cytomegalovirus-associated.

Losses at the gene ends were 2 bases for V and 4 bases for J; bases not matched to a gene: 12. The V gene's germline CDR1 is MGHDK and CDR2 SYGVNS. The CDR3 is 18 residues long. The origin of this receptor is a woman in her twenties or thirties in good health and CMV-seronegative. The chain employs TRBV25-1 and TRBJ2-5, with TRBD2 matching over 11 bases. The sequenced sample consisted of PBMCs. The DNA of the CDR3 is TGTGCCAGCAGTGAACGTATGGTAGCGGGAGGGCTCGGAGAGACCCAGTACTTC. It specifies CASSERMVAGGLGETQYF.